Below, one TCR beta chain is given with its context. Its antigen is unknown. These data belong to a study of T cell responses to AZD1222 COVID-19 vaccine. Study as a whole: Second doses were pooled across both intervals (about 4 or about 12 weeks). Study observations and caveats: Clonal diversity was possibly underestimated, and the donors were mostly white British, with more females.

The V segment lost 4 bases and the J segment 6 bases; nucleotides outside the gene matches: 6. CDR1 is SNHLY and CDR2 is FYNNEI in the germline V gene. The length of the CDR3 is 15 residues. Sequenced by immunoSEQ multiplex PCR; TCRdb stores in-frame clones only, minus some. The sample includes more than 70,000 clones, 87% of them seen just once. The chain carries TRBV2 and TRBJ2-3, with 11 bases matching TRBD1. This TCR was recovered from an adult in good health. The sequencing here drew on peripheral blood, taken on day 0 of AZD1222 vaccination. The CDR3 sequence: CASSGPGQGEDTQYF. The DNA of the CDR3 is TGTGCCAGCAGTGGACCGGGACAGGGGGAGGATACGCAGTATTTT. The whole variable domain, remainder taken from reference TRBV2 and TRBJ2-3, is EPEVTQTPSHQVTQMGQEVILRCVPISNHLYFYWYRQILGQKVEFLVSFYNNEISEKSEIFDDQFSVERPDGSNFTLKIRSTKLEDSAMYFCASSGPGQGEDTQYFGPGTRLTVL.